This T cell receptor beta chain was captured in a study of beta chain features in type 1 diabetes. J was trimmed by 10 bases and V by 0 bases; bases with no gene match: 7. This CDR3 contains 15 residues. The germline CDR1 and CDR2 sequences are SGHNT and YYREEE (reference sequence). As every portion of the isolated RNA was reverse transcribed, the sequencing read expressed TCRB transcripts. Repertoires were generated with immunoSEQ multiplex PCR, while TCRdb's copy carries only in-frame clones and drops some. In the table there are roughly 180,000 clones, almost 8% of which are singletons. Each of the CD4+ naive, central memory, regulatory and stem cell-like memory populations was sorted via CD45RO/CCR7/CD25/CD127/CD95/CD27. With respect to this clone: What it recognizes is unknown.

Study-wide points: Significant though moderate, a shortening of TCRB CDR3s appeared in all four CD4+ subsets of Type 1 diabetes patients.

The chain carries TRBV5-4 and TRBJ2-1; 10 bases are a match to TRBD2. This TCR was sampled from a man aged 18 to 30 with type 1 diabetes. Sequences were obtained from central memory CD4+ T cells from blood. CDR3 loop: CASSLDPAGGKEQFF. The CDR3 DNA reads TGTGCCAGCAGCTTGGATCCAGCGGGAGGGAAGGAGCAGTTCTTC.